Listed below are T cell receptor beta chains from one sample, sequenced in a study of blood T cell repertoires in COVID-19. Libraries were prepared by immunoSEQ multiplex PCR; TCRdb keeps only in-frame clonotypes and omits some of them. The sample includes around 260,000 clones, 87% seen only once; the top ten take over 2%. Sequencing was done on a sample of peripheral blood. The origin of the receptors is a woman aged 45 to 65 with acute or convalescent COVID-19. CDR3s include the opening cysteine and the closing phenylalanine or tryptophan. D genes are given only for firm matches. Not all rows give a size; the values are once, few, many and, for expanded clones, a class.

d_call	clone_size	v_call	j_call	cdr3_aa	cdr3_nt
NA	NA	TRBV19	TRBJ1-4	CASSRHPSTNEKLFF	TGTGCCAGTTCGCGGCACCCCTCAACTAATGAAAAACTGTTTTTT
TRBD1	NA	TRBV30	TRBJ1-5	CAWRGTGENQPQHF	TGTGCCTGGAGAGGGACAGGGGAAAATCAGCCCCAGCATTTT
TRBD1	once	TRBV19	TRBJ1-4	CASSTDRGEKLFF	TGTGCCAGTAGTACTGACAGGGGTGAAAAACTGTTTTTT
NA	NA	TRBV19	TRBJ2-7	CASSIRAGDAQKPSYEQYF	TGTGCCAGTAGTATTAGGGCAGGGGACGCCCAAAAACCTTCCTACGAGCAGTACTTC
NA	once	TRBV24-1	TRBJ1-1	CATRSGETGASEAFF	TGTGCCACCAGGAGTGGCGAGACAGGAGCTAGTGAAGCTTTCTTT
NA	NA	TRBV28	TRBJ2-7	CASSFNMGRELKF	TGTGCCAGCAGTTTTAACATGGGCAGGGAATTGAAGTTC
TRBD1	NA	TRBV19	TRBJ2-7	CASRSPGGSYEQYF	TGTGCCAGCCGTAGTCCAGGGGGCTCCTACGAGCAGTACTTC
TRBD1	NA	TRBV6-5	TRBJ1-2	CASSSQGDNYGYTF	TGTGCCAGCAGTTCTCAGGGGGATAACTATGGCTACACCTTC
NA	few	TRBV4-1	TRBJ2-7	CASSQEWAPYEQYF	TGCGCCAGCAGCCAAGAGTGGGCTCCGTACGAGCAGTACTTC
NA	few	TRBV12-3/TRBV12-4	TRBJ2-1	CASSYGANNEQFF	TGTGCCAGCAGTTATGGGGCGAACAATGAGCAGTTCTTC
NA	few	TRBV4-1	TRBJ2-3	CASRTGSTGTDTQYF	TGCGCCAGCAGAACAGGGTCCACTGGCACAGATACGCAGTATTTT